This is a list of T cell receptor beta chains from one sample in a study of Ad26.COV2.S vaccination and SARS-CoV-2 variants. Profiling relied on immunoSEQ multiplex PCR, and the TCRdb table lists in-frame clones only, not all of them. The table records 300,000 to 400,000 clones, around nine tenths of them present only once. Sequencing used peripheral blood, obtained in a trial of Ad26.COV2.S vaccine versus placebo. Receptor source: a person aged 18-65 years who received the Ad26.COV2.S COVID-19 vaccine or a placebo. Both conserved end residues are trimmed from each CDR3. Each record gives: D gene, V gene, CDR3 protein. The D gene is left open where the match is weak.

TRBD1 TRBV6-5 ASNPGTVLTYEQY
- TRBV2 ASSDPDANYGYT
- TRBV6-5 ASRGDYQETQY
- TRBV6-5 ASRSGAYYEQY
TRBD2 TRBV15 ATSSGLAYTGELF
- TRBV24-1 ATSEGQGLETQY
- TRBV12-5 ASGLVRGHTEAF
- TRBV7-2 ASSLGSSRDTQY
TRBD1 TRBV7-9 ASSLLQGERNQPQH
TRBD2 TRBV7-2 ASSSRTSGSGELF
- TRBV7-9 ASSPHLTIIYEQY
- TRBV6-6 ASSLGQNQPQH
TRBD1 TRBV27 GAGRDSNNSPLH
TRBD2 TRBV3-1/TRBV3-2 ASSLRRGLAGDDTQY
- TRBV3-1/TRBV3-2 ASSLGGSIRYNEQF
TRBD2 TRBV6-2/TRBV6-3 ASSYVLAGADTDTQY
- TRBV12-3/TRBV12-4 ASSPGPEQF
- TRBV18 ASSPPSTDTQY
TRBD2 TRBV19 ASGTSGHNEQF
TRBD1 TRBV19 ASSPPPTGDYGYT
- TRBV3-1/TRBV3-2 ASSTPAGFGEYGYT
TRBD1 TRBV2 ASSIGGRKNIQY
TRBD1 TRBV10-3 AISNRDRPIQPQH
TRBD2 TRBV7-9 ASSLSGNTDTQY
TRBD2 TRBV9 ASSAWGGGAFVDTQY
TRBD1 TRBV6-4 ASSFEGQGPYEQY
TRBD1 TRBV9 ASSAGTGVSYT
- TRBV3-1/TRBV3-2 ASSDGSYEQY
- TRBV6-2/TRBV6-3 ASSYPRVTGELF
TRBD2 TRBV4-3 ASSQDSTLAGGDSYNEQF
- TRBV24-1 ATSDLRDGYNEQF
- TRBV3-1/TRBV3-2 ASSQGGGGGNTIY
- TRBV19 ASSMGGGNYGYT
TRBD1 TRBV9 ASSETQGGKAPLH
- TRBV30 AWSSSVVVWAGGQPQH
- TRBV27 ASSFLGEGTTQY
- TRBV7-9 ASSLALVPLADAGDEQY
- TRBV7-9 ASSQTDYEQY
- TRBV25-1 ASSERRVGYGYT
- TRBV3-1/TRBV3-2 ASSQSGGGSNQPQH
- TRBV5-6 ASSLRLETQY
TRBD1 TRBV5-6 ASSPDRGDYGYT
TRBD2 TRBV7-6 ASSLGGGRADTQY
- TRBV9 ASSRAPGELF
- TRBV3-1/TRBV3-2 ASSQEGQQY